This T cell receptor beta chain emerged from a study of immune characterization of retroperitoneal liposarcoma. This clonotype was counted only a few times. The germline V gene has CDR1 MNHNS and CDR2 SASEGT. The CDR3 contains 14 residues. V was shortened by 5 bases and J by 1 base, with 11 bases between the two germline ends. TCRdb re-called the PCR reads with MiXCR, one entry per CDR3 protein. Altogether a few thousand distinct CDR3 sequences are present, 45% being singletons, with the ten largest covering roughly 43%. This sequence joins TRBV6-1 and TRBJ1-1; D not resolved. Sequencing input: tumor tissue. This sequence originates from a male donor with retroperitoneal liposarcoma. The CDR3 DNA reads as TGTGCCAGCAGTCCGGGCCGGCAGAACACTGAAGCTTTCTTT. Its translation: CASSPGRQNTEAFF.